These T cell receptor beta chains were read from a single sample in a study of T-cell memory formation after mild COVID-19. One entry per CDR3 protein results from TCRdb running MiXCR on the 5' RACE reads. Among approximately 170,000 distinct CDR3 sequences listed, roughly 13% were seen once. The sequencing input was PBMCs or a T cell subset sorted from them (not recorded which). Receptors originate from a man aged 18 to 35 who had mild COVID-19 (a few samples of this study predate the infection). Cell type and time point are not known. CDR3s include the opening cysteine and the closing phenylalanine or tryptophan. Each record gives: J gene, D gene, clone size, V gene, CDR3 DNA, CDR3 protein. D genes are given only for firm matches. The size entry is marked missing in some rows and otherwise reads once, few, many or a size class.

TRBJ2-7 - - TRBV20-1 TGCAGTGCTAGGCCCACCACCTACGAGCAGTACTTC CSARPTTYEQYF
TRBJ2-2 - few TRBV7-2 TGTGCCAGCAGCTTAGGGCCCCAGCGGGAGCTGTTTTTT CASSLGPQRELFF
TRBJ2-5 - - TRBV6-6 TGTGCCAGCAGTCCTCGGCCGGAGACCCAGTACTTC CASSPRPETQYF
TRBJ2-1 - few TRBV12-3/TRBV12-4 TGTGCCAGCAGTTTAGCTCTCAACAGGCGCTCCTACAATGAGCAGTTCTTC CASSLALNRRSYNEQFF
TRBJ1-1 - - TRBV12-3/TRBV12-4 TGTGCCAGCAGTCTTAGGGAGCGGGCTTTCTTT CASSLRERAFF
TRBJ2-3 - once TRBV24-1 TGTGCCACCAGTGCCCCGGTAGTTACAGATACGCAGTATTTT CATSAPVVTDTQYF
TRBJ1-4 - - TRBV7-2 TGTGCCAGCAGCACGCAACCTGCAACTAATGAAAAACTGTTTTTT CASSTQPATNEKLFF
TRBJ2-2 - few TRBV5-1 TGCGCCAGCAGCGCACCGGGACTTAACACCGGGGAGCTGTTTTTT CASSAPGLNTGELFF
TRBJ2-7 TRBD1 - TRBV7-2 TGTGCCAGCAGCTTAGGGACGACAGGGGCCGAGCAGTACTTC CASSLGTTGAEQYF
TRBJ2-1 TRBD2 few TRBV6-6 TGTGCCAGCACTTCTAGCGGGGGGGCGATCGTGGTGCAGTTCTTC CASTSSGGAIVVQFF
TRBJ2-6 - many TRBV5-1 TGCGCCAGCAGCTCGGGACACTCCTCTGGGGCCAACGTCCTGACTTTC CASSSGHSSGANVLTF
TRBJ2-5 TRBD2 - TRBV11-2 TGTGCCAGCAGCTCCCCTGGGGAGGGCCAAGAGACCCAGTACTTC CASSSPGEGQETQYF
TRBJ2-2 - few TRBV7-3 TGTGCCAGCAGCTTAAACGTTGCCGGGGAGCTGTTTTTT CASSLNVAGELFF
TRBJ1-2 - - TRBV6-6 TGTGCCAGCAGTTATGGGACGGGACCGCCTAACTATGGCTACACCTTC CASSYGTGPPNYGYTF
TRBJ1-5 - many TRBV5-5 TGTGCCAGCAGCTTGGGGGGGGGCAATCAGCCCCAGCATTTT CASSLGGGNQPQHF
TRBJ2-5 TRBD2 - TRBV9 TGTGCCAGCAGCGTAGGCGGGGGATTCCAAGAGACCCAGTACTTC CASSVGGGFQETQYF
TRBJ2-1 TRBD1 few TRBV10-3 TGTGCCATCAGCGGGTTGGACAGGGGGCCGAATGAGCAGTTCTTC CAISGLDRGPNEQFF
TRBJ2-5 TRBD1 few TRBV6-5 TGTGCCAGCAGAAAGGGGGCCTCCAAGACCCAGTACTTC CASRKGASKTQYF
TRBJ1-5 - - TRBV12-3/TRBV12-4 TGTGCCAGCAGACCACAGGGTAATCAGCCCCAGCATTTT CASRPQGNQPQHF
TRBJ2-7 TRBD1 - TRBV5-1 TGCGCCAGCAGCCCAGGGGCAGGGGGAACGGATCAGTACTTC CASSPGAGGTDQYF
TRBJ2-5 - few TRBV13 TGTGCCAGGACCGAGGGAAGACATAAAGAGACCCAGTACTTC CARTEGRHKETQYF
TRBJ2-5 - - TRBV21-1 TGTGCCAGCAGCAGATCAGAGCCGACGGTGGAAGAGACCCAGTACTTC CASSRSEPTVEETQYF
TRBJ2-1 - few TRBV7-9 TGTGCCAGCAGCTTCCCCCCCTACAGGGTAAAGGCTGATGAGCAGTTCTTC CASSFPPYRVKADEQFF
TRBJ1-2 TRBD1 many TRBV7-2 TGTGCCAGCAGCTCTCCCCTCGGAACAGGGGGCTATGGCTACACCTTC CASSSPLGTGGYGYTF
TRBJ2-1 TRBD1 few TRBV12-3/TRBV12-4 TGTGCCAGCAGTTTTTGGCAGGGGGTGAAGCAGTTCTTC CASSFWQGVKQFF
TRBJ2-5 TRBD2 few TRBV6-5 TGTGCCAGCAGTTACACCGCGGGACTAGCGGGCCAAGAGACCCAGTACTTC CASSYTAGLAGQETQYF
TRBJ1-6 - - TRBV20-1 TGCAGTGCTAGCTTGGGCGTTTCACCCCTCCACTTT CSASLGVSPLHF
TRBJ2-5 TRBD2 - TRBV20-1 TGCAGTGCTTTTAGCGGGGGGCGTCAAGAGACCCAGTACTTC CSAFSGGRQETQYF
TRBJ1-3 TRBD1 - TRBV20-1 TGCAGTGCTAGGGAAACAGGGGGCGAAAACACCATATATTTT CSARETGGENTIYF
TRBJ1-6 TRBD1 few TRBV7-9 TGTGCCAGCAGCTTGCCGGACAGGGATAATTCACCCCTCCACTTT CASSLPDRDNSPLHF
TRBJ1-1 TRBD1 - TRBV5-1 TGCGCCAGCAGCACCATCGGGACAGGGAACACTGAAGCTTTCTTT CASSTIGTGNTEAFF
TRBJ2-1 - few TRBV5-1 TGCGCCAGCAGCCAACAGCCGGTCAGGGACAATGAGCAGTTCTTC CASSQQPVRDNEQFF
TRBJ2-5 TRBD2 - TRBV4-3 TGCGCCAGCAGCCAAGATTGGTCTAGCGGGGTAGAGACCCAGTACTTC CASSQDWSSGVETQYF
TRBJ2-5 - - TRBV3-1 TGTGCCAGCATGCTCGGGGGTCGGGAGTACTTC CASMLGGREYF
TRBJ2-4 TRBD1 few TRBV5-5 TGTGCCAGCAGCTCAGATGGACAGGGAAACATTCAGTACTTC CASSSDGQGNIQYF
TRBJ2-3 - - TRBV20-1 TGCAGTGCTAGACCCCCGATGGGGGGCGGTGGCACAGATACGCAGTATTTT CSARPPMGGGGTDTQYF
TRBJ2-1 - many TRBV12-3/TRBV12-4 TGTGCCAGCAGTTTAGCGGGGGCCTACAATGAGCAGTTCTTC CASSLAGAYNEQFF
TRBJ2-7 TRBD1 - TRBV19 TGTGCCAGTAGTATGCGGAGGGACAGGGTGCGACCCTACGAGCAGTACTTC CASSMRRDRVRPYEQYF